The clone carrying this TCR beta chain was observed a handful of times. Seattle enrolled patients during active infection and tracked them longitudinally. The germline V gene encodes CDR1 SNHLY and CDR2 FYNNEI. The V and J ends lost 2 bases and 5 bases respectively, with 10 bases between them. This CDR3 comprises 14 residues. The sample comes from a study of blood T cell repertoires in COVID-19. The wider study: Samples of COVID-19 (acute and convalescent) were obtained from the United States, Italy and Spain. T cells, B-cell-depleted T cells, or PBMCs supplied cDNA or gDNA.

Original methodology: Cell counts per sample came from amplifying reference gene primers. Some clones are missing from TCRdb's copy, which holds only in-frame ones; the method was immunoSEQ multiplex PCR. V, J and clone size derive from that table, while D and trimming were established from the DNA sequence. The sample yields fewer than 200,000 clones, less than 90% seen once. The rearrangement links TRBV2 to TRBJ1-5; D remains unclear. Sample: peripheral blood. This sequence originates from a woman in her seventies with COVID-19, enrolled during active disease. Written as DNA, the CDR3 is TGTGCCAGCAGTGAAACGGGTCGTGATCAGCCCCAGCATTTT. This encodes CASSETGRDQPQHF.